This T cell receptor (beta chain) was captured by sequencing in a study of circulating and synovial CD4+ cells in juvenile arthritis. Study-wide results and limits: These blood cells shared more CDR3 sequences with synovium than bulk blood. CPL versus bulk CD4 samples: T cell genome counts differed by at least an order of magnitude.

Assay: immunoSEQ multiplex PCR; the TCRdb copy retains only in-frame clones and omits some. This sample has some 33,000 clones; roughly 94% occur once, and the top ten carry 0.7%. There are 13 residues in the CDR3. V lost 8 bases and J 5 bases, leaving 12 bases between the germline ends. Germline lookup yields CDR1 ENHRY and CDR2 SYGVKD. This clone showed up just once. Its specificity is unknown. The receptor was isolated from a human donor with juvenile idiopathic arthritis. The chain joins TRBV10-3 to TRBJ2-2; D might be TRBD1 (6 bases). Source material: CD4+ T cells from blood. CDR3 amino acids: CAIAQGSTGELFF. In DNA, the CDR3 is TGTGCCATCGCACAGGGATCGACCGGGGAGCTGTTTTTT.